This is a list of T cell receptor beta chains from one sample in a study of control samples from healthy donors and cancer patients. Sequencing used immunoSEQ multiplex PCR; TCRdb keeps in-frame clones, though not all of them. The profile covers fewer than 110,000 clones, with about 89% appearing a single time and under 10% taken by the ten largest. The specimen was blood. The receptors here all came from a young man in good health. Each CDR3 is given without its conserved first and last residue.

V gene | CDR3 protein
TRBV6-2/TRBV6-3 | ASSMYSGANVLT
TRBV5-1 | ASSPVRVVSYNEQF
TRBV7-3 | ASSLSFSTEAF
TRBV6-6 | ASSPQGAGVKNIQY
TRBV19 | ASRGTADSYNSPLH
TRBV30 | AWKRLKTSGNTIY
TRBV5-1 | ASSGLGQETQY
TRBV6-2/TRBV6-3 | ASSPGQVGKSNQPQH
TRBV5-1 | ASSLSSSGETQY
TRBV7-9 | ASSQTGATSSPLH
TRBV5-1 | ASSLGAAEETQY
TRBV5-6 | ASSFSAGELF
TRBV11-2 | ASSSTSGSYEQY
TRBV28 | ASSSGVGNQPQH
TRBV5-8 | ASSSDRGQGYGYT
TRBV4-3 | ASSQGYSGTGVWEQY
TRBV30 | AWSAPGRALTGELF
TRBV5-4 | ASSLIKNQETQY
TRBV6-2/TRBV6-3 | ASSYPGTDNEQF
TRBV4-3 | ASSQDRFASGYTDTQY
TRBV24-1 | ATSERLAGGRF
TRBV24-1 | ATRAGTGSDEQY
TRBV7-9 | ASSLSLGRETQY
TRBV18 | ASRDRASNQPQH
TRBV24-1 | ATSGRGSNSPLH
TRBV29-1 | SVRATDPNEQF
TRBV19 | ASSIDGPGQGYGANVLT